The TCR beta chain under discussion was sequenced for a study of blood T cell repertoires in COVID-19. Study-level background: Samples of COVID-19 (acute and convalescent) were obtained from the United States, Italy and Spain. T cells, B-cell-depleted T cells, or PBMCs supplied cDNA or gDNA.

The data were produced by immunoSEQ multiplex PCR, yet TCRdb's version contains in-frame clones alone and is incomplete. This table holds some 42,000 clones, 77% found once. The sample consisted of peripheral blood. The receptor comes from a woman between 70 and 85 years old with acute or convalescent COVID-19.

CDR3 sequence (DNA): TGTGCCTGGAGTGTAATTCTTACGGGCTATGGCTACACCTTC. It encodes CAWSVILTGYGYTF. The chain carries TRBV30 and TRBJ1-2; D unclear. The CDR3 totals 14 residues. The ends were cut back, 0 bases at V and 4 bases at J, with 12 bases in the middle. In germline, CDR1 is GTSNPN, CDR2 SVGIG (reference sequence).